The source of this T cell receptor beta chain is a study of blood T cells in healthy people across ages. A second 7 to 11 cycle PCR used barcoded and J-beta primers. MiXCR, run by TCRdb on the 5' RACE reads, gives a single entry per CDR3 protein. The profile covers about 1.4 million distinct CDR3 sequences, with 59% appearing a single time and approximately 7% taken by the ten largest. Germline assignment: CDR1 SGHVS and CDR2 FQNEAQ. V lost 4 bases and J 1 base, leaving 16 bases between the germline ends. There are 16 residues in the CDR3. For every donor, a draw yielded ten milliliters of peripheral blood. PBMCs numbering at least 7 million were isolated per sample.

This sequence joins TRBV7-8 and TRBJ1-1, with D possibly matching TRBD1 (5 bases). The specimen sequenced was blood. The receptor comes from a man younger than 30 in good health. As DNA, the CDR3 is TGTGCCAGCAGCTGGAACCCTCAGGGCACGAACACTGAAGCTTTCTTT. It codes for CASSWNPQGTNTEAFF.